Sequencing of this T cell receptor beta chain was carried out in a study of blood T cell repertoires in COVID-19 (TCRdb year 2020). Context from the whole study: Samples covering the acute and convalescent phases of COVID-19 were provided by collaborators in the United States, Italy and Spain. The prospective study material was composed of cDNA or gDNA derived from T cells, B-cell-depleted T cells, or PBMCs. The dataset comprised deeply sampled blood TCRbeta repertoires from subjects exposed to, actively infected with, or recovered from COVID-19. A freely available public database, intended as a resource for researchers studying the immune response to SARS-CoV-2, is where the repertoires were released. The samples were drawn from the first 160 participants of the ongoing ImmuneRACE study and from 950 to 1,500 subjects provided by 6 global collaborators. A de-identified subject ID, COVID-19 status, age in years and sex were almost always included in the sample metadata. HLA class I and class II types, where available, came from metadata supplied by the sample provider rather than from assay-based typing. Results and caveats for the whole study, not just this receptor: The amount of clinical and demographic metadata varied by source and participant and was provided uncurated.

The CDR3 runs 15 amino acids, cysteine and phenylalanine included. Just CDR3 DNA is preserved here, 45 bases in frame from base 1. Trimming takes 2 bases from V and 0 bases from J, and the germline ends sit 8 bases apart. The germline V gene (reference sequence) supplies CDR1 LNHDA and CDR2 SQIVND. TCRbeta CDR3 regions were amplified from genomic DNA using the immunoSEQ Assay, a bias-controlled multiplex PCR. Per the source publication's procedure: Nucleated cell counts per sample were estimated from amplification of reference gene primers within the assay. Sequence reads were collapsed and filtered to measure the absolute abundance of every unique TCRbeta CDR3 rearrangement. Productive Simpson clonality was computed per sample as the square root of Simpson's diversity index over productive rearrangements. The table comes from immuneACCESS by way of TCRdb, which keeps in-frame sequences with V and J called. Part of the clones is missing from these tables; in studies checked, under half for an unresolved V gene and the rest for unknown reasons. That table supplies the V and J calls and clone size; D and trimming were determined from the DNA. Counted in this sample were roughly 65,000 clones; roughly 80% of them appeared once. More than 15% of the sample goes to the ten largest clones.

Whole blood was collected in K2EDTA tubes by collaborating institutions according to the institutions' own protocols. For TCRbeta analysis, collaborators shipped samples as frozen whole blood, isolated PBMCs, or DNA extracted from either of those sample types. A remark on this clone: Its antigen is unknown. Base qualities are not at hand, and no much larger clone is one base apart.

The chain joins TRBV19 to TRBJ2-4; TRBD1 is possibly the D segment (6 matching bases). Sequenced input: peripheral blood. The receptor was derived from a man aged 55 to 70 with acute or convalescent COVID-19. The nucleotides read TGTGCCAGTAGTATAACAGGGCTAGCCAAAAACATTCAGTACTTC. Its translation reads: CASSITGLAKNIQYF.